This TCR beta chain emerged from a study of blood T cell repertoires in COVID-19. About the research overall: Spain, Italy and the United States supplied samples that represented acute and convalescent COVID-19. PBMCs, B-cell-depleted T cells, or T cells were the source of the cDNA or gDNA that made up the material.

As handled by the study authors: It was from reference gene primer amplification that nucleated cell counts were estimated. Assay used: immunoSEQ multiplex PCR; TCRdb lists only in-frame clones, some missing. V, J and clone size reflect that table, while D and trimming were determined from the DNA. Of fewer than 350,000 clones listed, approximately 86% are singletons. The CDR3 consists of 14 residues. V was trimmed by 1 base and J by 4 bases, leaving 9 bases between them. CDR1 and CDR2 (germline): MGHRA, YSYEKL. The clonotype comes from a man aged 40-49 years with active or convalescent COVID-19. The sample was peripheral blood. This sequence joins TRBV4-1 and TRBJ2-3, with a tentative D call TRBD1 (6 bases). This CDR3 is CASSQGKGADTQYF. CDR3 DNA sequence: TGCGCCAGCAGCCAAGGGAAGGGGGCAGATACGCAGTATTTT.